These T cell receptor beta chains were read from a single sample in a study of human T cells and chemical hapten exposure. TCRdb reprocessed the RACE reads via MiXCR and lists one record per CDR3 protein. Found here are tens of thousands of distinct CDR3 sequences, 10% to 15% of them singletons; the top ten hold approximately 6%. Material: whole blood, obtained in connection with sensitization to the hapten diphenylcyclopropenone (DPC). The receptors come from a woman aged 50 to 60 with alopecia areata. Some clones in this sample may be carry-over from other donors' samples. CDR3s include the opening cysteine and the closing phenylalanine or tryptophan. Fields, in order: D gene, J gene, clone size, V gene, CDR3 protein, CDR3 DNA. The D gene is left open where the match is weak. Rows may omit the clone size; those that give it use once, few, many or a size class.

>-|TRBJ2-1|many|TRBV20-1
CRGIQGGFKNEQFF
TGCAGGGGTATACAGGGTGGATTTAAAAATGAGCAGTTCTTC
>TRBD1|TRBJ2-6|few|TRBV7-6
CASSSTGAGVYGANVLTF
TGTGCCAGCAGCTCAACAGGGGCCGGAGTTTATGGGGCCAACGTCCTGACTTTC
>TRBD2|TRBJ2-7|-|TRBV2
CASKLEGGLSEYF
TGTGCCAGCAAACTAGAGGGAGGGCTATCGGAGTACTTC
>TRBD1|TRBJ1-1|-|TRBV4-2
CASSQDRGTGGRTEAFF
TGTGCCAGCAGCCAAGATCGCGGGACAGGGGGCCGAACTGAAGCTTTCTTT
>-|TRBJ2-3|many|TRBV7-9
CASSLGRSAASTDTQYF
TGTGCCAGCAGCTTGGGGCGCTCAGCGGCTAGCACAGATACGCAGTATTTT
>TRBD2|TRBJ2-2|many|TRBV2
CASSGTSGRRNTGELFF
TGTGCCAGCAGTGGGACTAGCGGGAGACGGAACACCGGGGAGCTGTTTTTT
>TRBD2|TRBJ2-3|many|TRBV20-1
CSAKRAGERDTQYF
TGCAGTGCTAAGAGAGCGGGAGAACGAGATACGCAGTATTTT
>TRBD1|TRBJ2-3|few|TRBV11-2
CASSLFVQGAGSDTQYF
TGTGCCAGCAGCTTATTCGTCCAGGGGGCAGGTTCGGATACGCAGTATTTT
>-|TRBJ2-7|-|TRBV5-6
CASSPILAGWPYEQYF
TGTGCCAGCAGCCCCATTCTTGCGGGATGGCCCTACGAGCAGTACTTC
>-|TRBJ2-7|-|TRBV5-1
CASSLSAASSYEQYF
TGCGCCAGCAGCTTGTCGGCAGCAAGCTCCTACGAGCAGTACTTC
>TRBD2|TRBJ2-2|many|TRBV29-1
CSVSSGTNTGELFF
TGCAGCGTTTCTAGCGGAACGAACACCGGGGAGCTGTTTTTT
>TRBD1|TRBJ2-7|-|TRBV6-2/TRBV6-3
CASKKGQSSYEQYF
TGTGCCAGCAAAAAGGGACAGTCCTCCTACGAGCAGTACTTC
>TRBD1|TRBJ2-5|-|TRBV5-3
CARSLAVGTGGEETQYF
TGTGCCAGAAGCTTGGCCGTCGGGACAGGGGGCGAAGAGACCCAGTACTTC
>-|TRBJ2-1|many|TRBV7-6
CASSLEQGRLNEQFF
TGTGCCAGCAGCTTAGAACAGGGGAGGTTGAATGAGCAGTTCTTC
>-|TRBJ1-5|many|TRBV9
CASSVAPQQPQHF
TGTGCCAGCAGCGTAGCTCCCCAACAGCCCCAGCATTTT
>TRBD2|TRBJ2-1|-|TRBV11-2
CASSSYLAGGNNEQFF
TGTGCCAGCAGCTCATATCTAGCGGGAGGAAACAATGAGCAGTTCTTC
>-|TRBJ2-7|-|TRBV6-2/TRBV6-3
CASSVGLHSYEQYF
TGTGCCAGCAGTGTGGGACTCCACTCCTACGAGCAGTACTTC
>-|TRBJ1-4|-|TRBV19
CASSMTRNNEKLFF
TGTGCCAGTAGTATGACCAGGAATAATGAAAAACTGTTTTTT
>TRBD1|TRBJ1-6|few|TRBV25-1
CASSWDRDNSPLHF
TGTGCCAGCAGTTGGGACAGGGATAATTCACCCCTCCACTTT
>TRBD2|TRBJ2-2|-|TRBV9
CASSEGLAGGPGELFF
TGTGCCAGCAGCGAGGGACTAGCGGGAGGCCCCGGGGAGCTGTTTTTT
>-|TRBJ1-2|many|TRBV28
CASSFLDQGTGYTF
TGTGCCAGCAGTTTTCTGGACCAGGGGACGGGCTACACCTTC
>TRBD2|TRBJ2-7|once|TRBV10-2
CASSEGTSGAYEQYF
TGCGCCAGCAGTGAGGGGACTAGCGGGGCCTACGAGCAGTACTTC
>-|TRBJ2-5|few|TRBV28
CASSSPQETQYF
TGTGCCAGCAGTAGCCCTCAAGAGACCCAGTACTTC
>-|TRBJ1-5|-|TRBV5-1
CASSLIGLGQPQHF
TGCGCCAGCAGCTTGATAGGGCTGGGTCAGCCCCAGCATTTT
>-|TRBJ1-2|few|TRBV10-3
CAISEPDGTNYGYTF
TGTGCCATCAGTGAGCCTGACGGAACTAACTATGGCTACACCTTC
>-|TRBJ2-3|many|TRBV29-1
CSVPTSSRTDTQYF
TGCAGCGTCCCGACTTCTTCTCGCACAGATACGCAGTATTTT
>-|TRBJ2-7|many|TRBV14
CASSQAVRPRYEQYF
TGTGCCAGCAGCCAAGCGGTTCGACCACGCTACGAGCAGTACTTC
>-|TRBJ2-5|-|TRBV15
CATSSWRKLRDKYQETQYF
TGTGCCACCAGCAGTTGGAGGAAACTAAGGGACAAGTACCAAGAGACCCAGTACTTC
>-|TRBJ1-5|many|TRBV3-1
CASSRNGFGEPQHF
TGTGCCAGCAGCCGGAACGGGTTCGGGGAGCCCCAGCATTTT
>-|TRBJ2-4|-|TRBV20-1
CSVPGPLAKNIQYF
TGCAGTGTTCCGGGCCCTCTAGCCAAAAACATTCAGTACTTC
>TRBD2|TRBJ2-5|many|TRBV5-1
CASSSWGLAGSGQETQYF
TGCGCCAGCAGCTCGTGGGGACTAGCGGGTTCTGGGCAAGAGACCCAGTACTTC
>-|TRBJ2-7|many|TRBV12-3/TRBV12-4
CASSPLEGFYEQYF
TGTGCCAGCAGTCCCTTAGAGGGATTCTACGAGCAGTACTTC
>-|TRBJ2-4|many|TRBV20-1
CSSADRAKNIQYF
TGCAGTTCCGCTGACAGAGCCAAAAACATTCAGTACTTC
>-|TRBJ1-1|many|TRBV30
CAWHRGRDTEAFF
TGTGCCTGGCATCGCGGGAGGGACACTGAAGCTTTCTTT
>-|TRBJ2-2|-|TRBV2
CASSEGVLPGELFF
TGTGCCAGCAGTGAAGGGGTACTCCCCGGGGAGCTGTTTTTT
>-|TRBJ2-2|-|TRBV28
CASSYRTGTGELFF
TGTGCCAGCAGTTACCGGACGGGGACCGGGGAGCTGTTTTTT
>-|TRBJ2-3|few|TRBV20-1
CSARDSRSTDTQYF
TGCAGTGCTAGAGATAGCAGAAGCACAGATACGCAGTATTTT
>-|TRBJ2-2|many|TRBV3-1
CASSPTTKSGELFF
TGTGCCAGCAGCCCGACGACCAAGTCCGGGGAGCTGTTTTTT
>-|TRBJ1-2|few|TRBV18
CASSPRGQGDSYGYTF
TGTGCCAGCTCACCAAGGGGCCAGGGAGATAGCTATGGCTACACCTTC
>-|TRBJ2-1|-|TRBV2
CASSEGRYNEQFF
TGTGCCAGCAGTGAAGGGCGGTACAATGAGCAGTTCTTC
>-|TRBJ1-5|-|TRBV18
CASSTTSIGMAQHF
TGTGCCAGCTCAACCACGTCGATAGGAATGGCCCAGCATTTT
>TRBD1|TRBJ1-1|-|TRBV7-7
CASSTRTGNTEAFF
TGTGCTAGCAGCACCAGGACAGGGAACACTGAAGCTTTCTTT
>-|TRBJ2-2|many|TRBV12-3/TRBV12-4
CASSITGELFF
TGTGCCAGCAGCATCACCGGGGAGCTGTTTTTT
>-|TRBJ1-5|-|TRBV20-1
CSAESLGGYSNQPQHF
TGCAGTGCTGAGAGTCTGGGGGGCTATAGCAATCAGCCCCAGCATTTT
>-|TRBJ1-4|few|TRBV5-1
CASSLGHSNEKLFF
TGCGCCAGCAGCCTGGGACACAGTAATGAAAAACTGTTTTTT
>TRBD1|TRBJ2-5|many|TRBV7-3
CASSLLGGQQETQYF
TGTGCCAGCAGCCTACTTGGGGGACAGCAAGAGACCCAGTACTTC
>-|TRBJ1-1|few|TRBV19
CASTGSVNTEAFF
TGTGCCAGTACGGGCAGCGTGAACACTGAAGCTTTCTTT
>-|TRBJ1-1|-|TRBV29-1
CSVIQQANTEAFF
TGCAGCGTGATCCAACAGGCGAACACTGAAGCTTTCTTT
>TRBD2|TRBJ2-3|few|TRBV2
CASGASGMVDTQYF
TGTGCCAGCGGGGCTAGCGGGATGGTAGATACGCAGTATTTT
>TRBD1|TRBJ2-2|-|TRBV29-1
CSVGQGVNTGELFF
TGCAGCGTTGGACAGGGTGTGAACACCGGGGAGCTGTTTTTT